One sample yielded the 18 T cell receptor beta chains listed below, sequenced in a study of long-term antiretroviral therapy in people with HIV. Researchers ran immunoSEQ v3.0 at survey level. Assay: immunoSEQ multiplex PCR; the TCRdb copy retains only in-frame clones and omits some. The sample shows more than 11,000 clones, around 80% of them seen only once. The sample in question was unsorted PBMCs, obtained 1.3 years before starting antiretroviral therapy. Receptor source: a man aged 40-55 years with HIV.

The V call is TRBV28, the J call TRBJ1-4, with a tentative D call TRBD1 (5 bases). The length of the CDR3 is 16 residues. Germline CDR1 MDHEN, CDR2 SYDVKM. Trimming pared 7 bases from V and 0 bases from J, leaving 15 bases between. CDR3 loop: CASIPLSGATNEKLFF. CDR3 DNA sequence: TGTGCCAGCATCCCATTATCGGGGGCAACTAATGAAAAACTGTTTTTT. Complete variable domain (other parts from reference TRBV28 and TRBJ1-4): DVKVTQSSRYLVKRTGEKVFLECVQDMDHENMFWYRQDPGLGLRLIYFSYDVKMKEKGDIPEGYSVSREKKERFSLILESASTNQTSMYLCASIPLSGATNEKLFFGSGTQLSVL.

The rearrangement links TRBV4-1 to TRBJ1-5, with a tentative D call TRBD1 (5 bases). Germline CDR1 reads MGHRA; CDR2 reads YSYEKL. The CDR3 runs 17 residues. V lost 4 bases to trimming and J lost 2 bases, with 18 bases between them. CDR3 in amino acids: CASSPVGSGLGNQPQHF. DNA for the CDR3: TGCGCCAGCAGCCCTGTTGGCTCGGGGCTAGGCAATCAGCCCCAGCATTTT.

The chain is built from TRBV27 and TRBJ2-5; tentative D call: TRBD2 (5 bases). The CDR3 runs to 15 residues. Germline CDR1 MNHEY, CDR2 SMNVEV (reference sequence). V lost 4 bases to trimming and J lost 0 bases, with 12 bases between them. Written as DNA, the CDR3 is TGTGCCAGCAGTTCCACGGGGTGGTACCAAGAGACCCAGTACTTC. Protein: CASSSTGWYQETQYF.

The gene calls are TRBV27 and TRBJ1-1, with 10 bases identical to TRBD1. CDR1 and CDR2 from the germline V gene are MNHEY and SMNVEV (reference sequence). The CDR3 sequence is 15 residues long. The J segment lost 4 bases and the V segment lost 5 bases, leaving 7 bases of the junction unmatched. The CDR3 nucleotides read TGTGCCAGCAGTCCCAGTAGGGACAGGGGCACTGAAGCTTTCTTT. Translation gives CASSPSRDRGTEAFF.

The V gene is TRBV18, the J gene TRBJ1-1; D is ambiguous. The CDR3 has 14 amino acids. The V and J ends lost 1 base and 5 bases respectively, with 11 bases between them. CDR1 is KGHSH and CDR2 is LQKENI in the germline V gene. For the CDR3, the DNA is TGTGCCAGCTCACCACAGGGAGGAACAACTGAAGCTTTCTTT. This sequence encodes CASSPQGGTTEAFF.

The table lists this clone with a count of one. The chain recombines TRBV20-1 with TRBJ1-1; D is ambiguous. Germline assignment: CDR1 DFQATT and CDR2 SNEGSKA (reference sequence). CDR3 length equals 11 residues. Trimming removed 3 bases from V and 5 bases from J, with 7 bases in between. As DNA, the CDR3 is TGCAGTGCTAGCGCGGTAACTGAAGCTTTCTTT. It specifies CSASAVTEAFF.

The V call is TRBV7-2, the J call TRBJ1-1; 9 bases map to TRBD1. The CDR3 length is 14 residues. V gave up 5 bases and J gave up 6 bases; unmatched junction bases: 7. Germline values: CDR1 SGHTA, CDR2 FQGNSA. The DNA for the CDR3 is TGTGCCAGCAGCAAACAGGGGGCCAAGGCTGAAGCTTTCTTT. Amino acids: CASSKQGAKAEAFF. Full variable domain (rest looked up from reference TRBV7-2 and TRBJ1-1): GAGVSQSPSNKVTEKGKDVELRCDPISGHTALYWYRQSLGQGLEFLIYFQGNSAPDKSGLPSDRFSAERTGGSVSTLTIQRTQQEDSAVYLCASSKQGAKAEAFFGQGTRLTVV.

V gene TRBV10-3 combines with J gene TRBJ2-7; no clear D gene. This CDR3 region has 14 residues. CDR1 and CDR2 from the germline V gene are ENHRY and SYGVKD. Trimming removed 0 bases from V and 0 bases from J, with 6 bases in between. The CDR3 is CAISESDRSYEQYF. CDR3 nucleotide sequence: TGTGCCATCAGTGAGTCGGACCGCTCCTACGAGCAGTACTTC.

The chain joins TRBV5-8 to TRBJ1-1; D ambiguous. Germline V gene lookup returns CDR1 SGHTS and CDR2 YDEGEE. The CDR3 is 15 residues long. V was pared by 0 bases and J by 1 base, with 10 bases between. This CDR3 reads CASSLAEGSNTEAFF. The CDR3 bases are TGTGCCAGCAGCTTGGCCGAGGGTTCGAACACTGAAGCTTTCTTT.

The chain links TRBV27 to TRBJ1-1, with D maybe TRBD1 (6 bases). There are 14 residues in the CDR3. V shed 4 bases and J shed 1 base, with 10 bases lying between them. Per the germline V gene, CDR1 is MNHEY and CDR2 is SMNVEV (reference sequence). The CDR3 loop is CASSSYRENTEAFF. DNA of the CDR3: TGTGCCAGCAGTTCCTACAGGGAGAACACTGAAGCTTTCTTT.

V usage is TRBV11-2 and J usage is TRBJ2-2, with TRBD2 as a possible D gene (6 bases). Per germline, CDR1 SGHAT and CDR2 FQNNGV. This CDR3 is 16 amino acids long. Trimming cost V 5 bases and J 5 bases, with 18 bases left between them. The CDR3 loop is CASSTKGGALTGELFF. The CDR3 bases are TGTGCCAGCAGCACTAAAGGCGGGGCCCTTACCGGGGAGCTGTTTTTT.

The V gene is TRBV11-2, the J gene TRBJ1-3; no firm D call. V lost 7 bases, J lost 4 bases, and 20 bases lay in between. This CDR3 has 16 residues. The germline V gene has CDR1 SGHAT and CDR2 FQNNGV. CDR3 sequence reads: CASTYPAGSSGNTIYF. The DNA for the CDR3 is TGTGCCAGCACCTACCCCGCGGGAAGCTCCGGAAACACCATATATTTT.

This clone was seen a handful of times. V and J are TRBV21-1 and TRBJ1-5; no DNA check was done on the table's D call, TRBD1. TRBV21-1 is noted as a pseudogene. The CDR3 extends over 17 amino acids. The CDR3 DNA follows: TGTGCCAGCAGCACAGGCCCTGGATCCGTAAGCAATCAGCCCCAGCATTTT. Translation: CASSTGPGSVSNQPQHF.

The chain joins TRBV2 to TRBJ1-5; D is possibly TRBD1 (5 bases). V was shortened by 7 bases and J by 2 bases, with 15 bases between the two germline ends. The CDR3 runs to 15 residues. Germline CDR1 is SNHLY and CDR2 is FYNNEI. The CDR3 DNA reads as TGTGCCAGCAATCCGGGACCCACTCGCAATCAGCCCCAGCATTTT. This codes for CASNPGPTRNQPQHF.

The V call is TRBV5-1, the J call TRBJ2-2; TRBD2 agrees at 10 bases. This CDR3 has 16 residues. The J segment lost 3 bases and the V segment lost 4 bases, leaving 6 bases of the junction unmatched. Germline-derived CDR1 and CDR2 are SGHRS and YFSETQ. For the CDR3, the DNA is TGCGCCAGCAGCCCCCTAGCGGGGGCCGACACCGGGGAGCTGTTTTTT. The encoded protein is CASSPLAGADTGELFF.

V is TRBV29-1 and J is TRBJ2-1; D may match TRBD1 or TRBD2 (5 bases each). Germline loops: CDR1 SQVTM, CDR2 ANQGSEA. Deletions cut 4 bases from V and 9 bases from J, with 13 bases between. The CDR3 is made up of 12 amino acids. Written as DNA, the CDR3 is TGCAGCGTTGGAGCTACGAGGGGTGAGCAGTTCTTC. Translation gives CSVGATRGEQFF.

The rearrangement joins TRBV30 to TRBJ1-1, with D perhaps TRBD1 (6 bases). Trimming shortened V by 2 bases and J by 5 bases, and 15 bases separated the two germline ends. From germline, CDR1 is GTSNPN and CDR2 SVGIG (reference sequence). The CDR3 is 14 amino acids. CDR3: CAWSSPGTITEAFF. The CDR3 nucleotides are TGTGCCTGGAGTTCCCCCGGGACAATTACTGAAGCTTTCTTT.

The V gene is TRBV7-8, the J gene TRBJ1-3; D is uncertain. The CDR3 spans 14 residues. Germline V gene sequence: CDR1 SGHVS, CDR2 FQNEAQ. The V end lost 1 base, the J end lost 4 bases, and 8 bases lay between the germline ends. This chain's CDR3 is CASSLDSLGNTIYF. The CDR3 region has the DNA TGTGCCAGCAGCTTAGACAGTCTCGGAAACACCATATATTTT.